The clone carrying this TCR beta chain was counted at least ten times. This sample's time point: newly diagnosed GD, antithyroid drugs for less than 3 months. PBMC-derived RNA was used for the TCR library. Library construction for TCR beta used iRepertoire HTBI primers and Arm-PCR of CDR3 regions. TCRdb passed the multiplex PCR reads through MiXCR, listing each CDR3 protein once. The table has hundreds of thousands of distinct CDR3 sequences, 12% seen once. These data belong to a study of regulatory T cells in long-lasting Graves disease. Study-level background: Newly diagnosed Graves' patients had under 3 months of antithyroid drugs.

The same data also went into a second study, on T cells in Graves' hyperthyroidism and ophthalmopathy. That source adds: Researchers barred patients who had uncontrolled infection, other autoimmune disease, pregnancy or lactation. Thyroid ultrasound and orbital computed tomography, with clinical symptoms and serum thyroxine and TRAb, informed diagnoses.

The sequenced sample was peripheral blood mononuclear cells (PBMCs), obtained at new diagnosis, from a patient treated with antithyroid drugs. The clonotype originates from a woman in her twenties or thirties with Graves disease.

This CDR3 is CSAMKWEAPRFTEAFF. CDR3 coding DNA: TGCAGTGCTATGAAGTGGGAGGCGCCTCGTTTTACTGAAGCTTTCTTT. The rearrangement uses TRBV20-1 and TRBJ1-1, with D uncertain. Trimming removed 4 bases at V and 5 bases at J, with 23 bases between. The germline V gene has CDR1 DFQATT and CDR2 SNEGSKA (reference sequence). The CDR3 totals 16 residues.